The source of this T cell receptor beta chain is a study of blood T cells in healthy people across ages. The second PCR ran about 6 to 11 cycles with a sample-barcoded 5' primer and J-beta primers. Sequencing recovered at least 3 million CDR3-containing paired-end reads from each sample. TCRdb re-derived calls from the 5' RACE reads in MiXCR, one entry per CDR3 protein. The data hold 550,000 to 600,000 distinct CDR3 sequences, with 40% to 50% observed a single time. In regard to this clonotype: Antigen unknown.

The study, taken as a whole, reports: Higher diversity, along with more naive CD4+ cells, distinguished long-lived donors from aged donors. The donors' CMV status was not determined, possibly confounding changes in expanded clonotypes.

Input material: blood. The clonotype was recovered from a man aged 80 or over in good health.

In DNA form, the CDR3 reads TGTGCCAGCAGCCTCCATGGGGGGCTTGGGACAGATACGCAGTATTTT. It specifies CASSLHGGLGTDTQYF. The V gene is TRBV7-2, the J gene TRBJ2-3; tentatively, D is TRBD1 or TRBD2 (6 bases each). Germline loops: CDR1 SGHTA, CDR2 FQGNSA. V gave up 5 bases and J gave up 3 bases, with 18 bases separating them. The CDR3 is made up of 16 amino acids.